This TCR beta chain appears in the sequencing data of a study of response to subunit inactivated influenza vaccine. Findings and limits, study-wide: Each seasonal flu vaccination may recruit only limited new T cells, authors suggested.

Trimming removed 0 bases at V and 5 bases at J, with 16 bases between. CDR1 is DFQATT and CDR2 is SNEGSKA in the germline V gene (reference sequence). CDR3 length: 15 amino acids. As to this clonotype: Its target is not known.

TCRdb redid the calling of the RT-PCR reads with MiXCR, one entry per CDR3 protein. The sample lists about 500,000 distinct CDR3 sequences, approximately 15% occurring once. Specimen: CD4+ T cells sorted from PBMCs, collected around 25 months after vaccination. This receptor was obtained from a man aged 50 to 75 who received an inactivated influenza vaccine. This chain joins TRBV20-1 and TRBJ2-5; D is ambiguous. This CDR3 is CSARDARTARETQYF. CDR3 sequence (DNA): TGCAGTGCTAGAGACGCCCGAACGGCGCGGGAGACCCAGTACTTC.